The next 9 T cell receptor beta chains were all read from a single sample in a study of cytomegalovirus exposure and HLA in healthy donors. A multiplex PCR was run with 60 Vbeta primers and 13 Jbeta primers. The assay was immunoSEQ multiplex PCR, and TCRdb's table has in-frame clones only and misses some. The sample has 150,000 to 200,000 clones, over 70% seen once. Sequences were obtained from PBMCs. The receptors come from a man between 25 and 39 years old in good health and CMV-seropositive.

The genes are TRBV4-2 and TRBJ2-2; D gene uncertain. Germline V gene lookup returns CDR1 LGHNA and CDR2 YNFKEQ. The CDR3 spans 15 residues. V was shortened by 0 bases and J by 7 bases, with 12 bases between the two germline ends. CDR3 sequence reads: CASSQDPRLGGELFF. Here the CDR3 DNA reads TGTGCCAGCAGCCAAGACCCTAGATTGGGCGGGGAGCTGTTTTTT.

The chain carries TRBV19 and TRBJ2-2; TRBD1 might be the D (5 bases). V was cut by 0 bases and J by 5 bases, with 19 bases left in between. Germline V gives CDR1 LNHDA, CDR2 SQIVND (reference sequence). This CDR3 comprises 18 residues. The CDR3 region has the DNA TGTGCCAGTAGTATAGATTTCGGCAGGGCGATTGGTACCGGGGAGCTGTTTTTT. Translated: CASSIDFGRAIGTGELFF. The variable domain in full, completed from reference TRBV19 and TRBJ2-2, reads DGGITQSPKYLFRKEGQNVTLSCEQNLNHDAMYWYRQDPGQGLRLIYYSQIVNDFQKGDIAEGYSVSREKKESFPLTVTSAQKNPTAFYLCASSIDFGRAIGTGELFFGEGSRLTVL.

This clone appeared once. The rearrangement joins TRBV4-2 to TRBJ2-1, with D unclear. CDR3 length equals 12 residues. CDR1 is LGHNA, CDR2 YNFKEQ, per germline. Trimming took 8 bases from V and 7 from J, leaving 12 bases between them. CDR3 DNA: TGTGCCAGCGGGTCTGACAAGAATGAGCAGTTCTTC. It encodes CASGSDKNEQFF.

This chain joins TRBV5-4 and TRBJ2-7; a possible D gene is TRBD2 (6 bases). CDR1 SGHNT and CDR2 YYREEE come from the germline V gene (reference sequence). The CDR3 has 15 amino acids. The V end lost 4 bases, the J end lost 6 bases, and 20 bases lay between the germline ends. CDR3 in amino acids: CASSTGGQGGPEQYF. The CDR3 bases are TGTGCCAGCAGCACTGGTGGGCAGGGAGGCCCCGAGCAGTACTTC.

The chain joins TRBV27 to TRBJ2-1; 8 bases agree with TRBD2. Germline CDR1 reads MNHEY; CDR2 reads SMNVEV (reference sequence). The trim removed 7 bases at V and 0 bases at J, leaving 8 bases unmatched. The CDR3 sequence is 16 residues long. This chain's CDR3 is CASNSLSGGSYNEQFF. The CDR3 DNA reads as TGTGCCAGCAATTCGCTAAGCGGGGGCTCCTACAATGAGCAGTTCTTC.

This clone was seen more than once but under ten times. The rearrangement uses TRBV27 and TRBJ1-6, with a possible D match to TRBD1 (6 bases). CDR1 is MNHEY and CDR2 is SMNVEV in the germline V gene (reference sequence). The CDR3 length is 17 residues. Trimming took 3 bases from V and 1 from J, leaving 13 bases between them. The CDR3 is CASSFPPTGSYNSPLHF. As DNA, the CDR3 is TGTGCCAGCAGTTTCCCCCCGACAGGTTCCTATAATTCACCCCTCCACTTT.

CDR3 sequence (DNA): TGTGCCAGCAGTGAAGGGCCCGGCGGCATATCACCCCTCCACTTT. It specifies CASSEGPGGISPLHF. The chain uses TRBV6-1 and TRBJ1-6; D unresolved. CDR3 size: 15 residues. With 1 base removed from V and 10 bases from J, the gap between germline ends came to 14 bases. CDR1 MNHNS and CDR2 SASEGT come from the germline V gene.

The CDR3 DNA follows: TGTGCCAGCAGCTTAGTCCTGCGGGAGAGAGGCTCCACAGATACGCAGTATTTT. Protein: CASSLVLRERGSTDTQYF. This sequence joins TRBV11-2 and TRBJ2-3; TRBD2 agrees at 7 bases. CDR3 length: 18 amino acids. Germline V gives CDR1 SGHAT, CDR2 FQNNGV. The trim removed 1 base at V and 2 bases at J, leaving 12 bases unmatched.

V gene TRBV11-3 combines with J gene TRBJ2-7, with TRBD2 matching over 10 bases. The germline V gene has CDR1 SGHNT and CDR2 YENEEA. This CDR3 contains 15 residues. The junction had 3 bases not matched to a gene; V was cut back by 0 bases and J by 4 bases. Here the CDR3 reads CASSLDRLAGYEQYF. The CDR3 nucleotides are TGTGCCAGCAGCTTAGATCGACTAGCGGGTTACGAGCAGTACTTC. The full variable domain, its missing parts supplied by reference TRBV11-3 and TRBJ2-7, is EAGVVQSPRYKIIEKKQPVAFWCNPISGHNTLYWYLQNLGQGPELLIRYENEEAVDDSQLPKDRFSAERLKGVDSTLKIQPAELGDSAVYLCASSLDRLAGYEQYFGPGTRLTVT.